The rows below give T cell receptor beta chains drawn from one sample of a study of regulatory T cells in long-lasting Graves disease. MiXCR was run by TCRdb on the multiplex PCR reads, yielding one entry per CDR3 protein. This table has 550,000 to 700,000 distinct CDR3 sequences, 15% to 20% appearing once. This same sample was also taken into another study, of T cells in Graves' hyperthyroidism and ophthalmopathy.

Specimen: peripheral blood mononuclear cells (PBMCs), collected at new diagnosis, from a patient treated with antithyroid drugs. These receptors all come from a man younger than 30 with Graves disease. CDR3s include the opening cysteine and the closing phenylalanine or tryptophan. The D gene is left open where the match is weak. The size field is filled for only some rows; it gives once, few, many or a size class.

v_call,d_call,j_call,clone_size,cdr3_aa,cdr3_nt
TRBV9,NA,TRBJ1-5,NA,CASSATGVSNQPQHF,TGTGCCAGCAGCGCGACAGGAGTTAGCAATCAGCCCCAGCATTTT
TRBV24-1,NA,TRBJ2-3,few,CATSDGALGGEVTDTQYF,TGTGCCACCAGTGATGGGGCTCTGGGCGGGGAGGTAACAGATACGCAGTATTTT
TRBV28,NA,TRBJ1-1,NA,CASSNRRGMNTEAFF,TGTGCCAGCAGTAACAGGAGGGGAATGAACACTGAAGCTTTCTTT
TRBV27,NA,TRBJ2-7,many,CASSLRGRGYEQYF,TGTGCCAGCAGTTTACGGGGGCGGGGCTACGAGCAGTACTTC
TRBV20-1,NA,TRBJ2-2,many,CSASGSTGELFF,TGCAGTGCTAGCGGGTCCACCGGGGAGCTGTTTTTT
TRBV2,TRBD2,TRBJ2-5,many,CASSAGTSSRETQYF,TGTGCCAGCAGTGCCGGGACTAGTAGCAGAGAGACCCAGTACTTC
TRBV7-2,TRBD2,TRBJ2-3,many,CASSFKLAGGPEADTQYF,TGTGCCAGCAGCTTTAAACTAGCGGGAGGGCCCGAAGCAGATACGCAGTATTTT
TRBV29-1,TRBD1,TRBJ2-1,many,CSGKDRGQYNEQFF,TGCAGCGGGAAGGACAGGGGGCAATACAATGAGCAGTTCTTC
TRBV30,NA,TRBJ2-3,many,CAWREIRDFTDTQYF,TGTGCCTGGAGGGAAATCCGGGACTTCACAGATACGCAGTATTTT
TRBV12-3/TRBV12-4,TRBD2,TRBJ2-6,many,CASSPSGRSGANVLTF,TGTGCCAGCAGTCCTAGCGGGCGCTCTGGGGCCAACGTCCTGACTTTC
TRBV7-9,TRBD1,TRBJ2-5,NA,CASSLGVGDRGIGETQYF,TGTGCCAGCAGCTTAGGCGTGGGGGACAGGGGGATTGGAGAGACCCAGTACTTC
TRBV12-3/TRBV12-4,TRBD1,TRBJ2-6,many,CASSTTGTGWSGANVLTF,TGTGCCAGCAGTACGACCGGGACAGGGTGGTCTGGGGCCAACGTCCTGACTTTC
TRBV29-1,NA,TRBJ2-7,many,CSVVSGSSSYEQYF,TGCAGCGTTGTATCGGGCAGCAGCTCCTACGAGCAGTACTTC
TRBV20-1,NA,TRBJ2-6,many,CSARGTGSSGANVLTF,TGCAGTGCTAGGGGGACGGGAAGCTCTGGGGCCAACGTCCTGACTTTC
TRBV5-1,NA,TRBJ2-5,few,CASSFGGLETQYF,TGCGCCAGCAGCTTCGGGGGCCTAGAGACCCAGTACTTC
TRBV24-1,NA,TRBJ1-2,many,CATSRGPGYGYTF,TGTGCCACCAGCCGTGGACCGGGCTATGGCTACACCTTC
TRBV30,NA,TRBJ1-1,many,CAWAGENTEAFF,TGTGCCTGGGCAGGGGAGAACACTGAAGCTTTCTTT
TRBV6-2/TRBV6-3,TRBD1,TRBJ1-2,NA,CASSGDSPYGYTF,TGTGCCAGCAGTGGGGACAGTCCTTATGGCTACACCTTC
TRBV2,TRBD1,TRBJ1-5,NA,CASNQGARNQPQHF,TGTGCCAGCAATCAGGGGGCGCGAAATCAGCCCCAGCATTTT
TRBV30,NA,TRBJ1-2,NA,CACTPDSHPLYGYTF,TGTGCCTGTACCCCGGACAGTCACCCTCTCTATGGCTACACCTTC
TRBV6-5,TRBD1,TRBJ2-1,once,CASSYSGTGSEQFF,TGTGCCAGCAGTTACTCAGGGACAGGGTCTGAGCAGTTCTTC
TRBV5-1,TRBD1,TRBJ2-7,many,CASSLAGTGTYEQYF,TGCGCCAGCAGCTTGGCTGGGACAGGAACCTACGAGCAGTACTTC
TRBV3-1,TRBD2,TRBJ2-3,many,CASSHLAGRTDTQYF,TGTGCCAGCAGCCATTTAGCGGGTCGCACAGATACGCAGTATTTT
TRBV6-2/TRBV6-3,TRBD2,TRBJ2-5,many,CASSLGALAGEETQYF,TGTGCCAGCAGTTTAGGTGCCTTAGCGGGAGAAGAGACCCAGTACTTC
TRBV2,TRBD2,TRBJ2-5,many,CASMSGGRETQYF,TGTGCCAGCATGTCGGGGGGTCGGGAGACCCAGTACTTC
TRBV20-1,TRBD1,TRBJ2-1,many,CSAPNRGGAYNEQFF,TGCAGTGCTCCCAACAGGGGTGGCGCCTACAATGAGCAGTTCTTC
TRBV19,NA,TRBJ1-1,NA,CASSTSGDWDTEAFF,TGTGCCAGTAGTACCTCCGGGGATTGGGACACTGAAGCTTTCTTT
TRBV24-1,NA,TRBJ2-2,NA,CATSDLGRELFF,TGTGCCACCAGTGATTTAGGACGGGAGCTGTTTTTT
TRBV4-2,TRBD2,TRBJ2-1,NA,CASSQDSRESSSYNEQFF,TGTGCCAGCAGCCAAGATTCGCGGGAGAGCAGCTCCTACAATGAGCAGTTCTTC
TRBV20-1,TRBD2,TRBJ2-1,few,CSAAGATGAEQFF,TGCAGTGCAGCGGGAGCTACGGGTGCTGAGCAGTTCTTC
TRBV4-2,TRBD2,TRBJ2-1,NA,CASSQGTGGDYSEQFF,TGTGCCAGCAGCCAAGGTACGGGAGGTGACTACAGTGAGCAGTTCTTC
TRBV20-1,NA,TRBJ2-1,few,CSARDQAGSYNEQFF,TGCAGTGCTAGAGATCAAGCGGGTTCCTACAATGAGCAGTTCTTC
TRBV12-3/TRBV12-4,NA,TRBJ1-2,NA,CASSFGRATGERYGYTF,TGTGCCAGCAGTTTTGGCAGGGCCACCGGGGAGCGCTATGGCTACACCTTC
TRBV5-1,NA,TRBJ1-3,NA,CASSLAGAGNTIYF,TGCGCCAGCAGCTTAGCAGGGGCTGGAAACACCATATATTTT
TRBV6-2/TRBV6-3,TRBD1,TRBJ1-3,NA,CASSAWTGAGNTIYF,TGTGCCAGCAGTGCGTGGACAGGGGCTGGAAACACCATATATTTT
TRBV29-1,TRBD2,TRBJ2-1,many,CSVKPWTSYSNEQFF,TGCAGCGTTAAGCCTTGGACTAGCTACTCCAATGAGCAGTTCTTC
TRBV9,NA,TRBJ1-4,few,CASSVASGEKLFF,TGTGCCAGCAGCGTAGCCTCCGGGGAAAAACTGTTTTTT
TRBV14,NA,TRBJ2-7,few,CASSQVGGGDPTYEQYF,TGTGCCAGCAGCCAAGTGGGAGGGGGGGACCCAACCTACGAGCAGTACTTC
TRBV19,TRBD1,TRBJ1-5,few,CASSMGQDRSNQPQHF,TGTGCCAGTAGTATGGGACAGGATCGGAGCAATCAGCCCCAGCATTTT
TRBV4-1,NA,TRBJ2-4,NA,CASTSDTLAKNIQYF,TGCGCCAGCACCTCCGACACTCTAGCCAAAAACATTCAGTACTTC
TRBV27,TRBD2,TRBJ2-1,few,CASSPPSGRPGWDEQFF,TGTGCCAGCAGCCCACCTAGCGGGAGGCCCGGGTGGGATGAGCAGTTCTTC
TRBV6-1,TRBD2,TRBJ2-7,many,CASSPVDAGLYEQYF,TGTGCCAGCAGCCCGGTGGATGCGGGACTATACGAGCAGTACTTC
TRBV19,NA,TRBJ2-3,few,CASSIRGGSTDTQYF,TGTGCCAGTAGTATAAGAGGCGGGAGCACAGATACGCAGTATTTT
TRBV12-3/TRBV12-4,TRBD1,TRBJ2-7,many,CASSPGQGVHEQYF,TGTGCCAGCAGCCCCGGGCAGGGGGTCCACGAGCAGTACTTC
TRBV12-3/TRBV12-4,NA,TRBJ2-1,many,CASRYLLANEQFF,TGTGCCAGCAGATACCTTCTAGCTAATGAGCAGTTCTTC